Reported below is one T cell receptor beta chain. Its antigen remains unidentified. This sample was taken from a study of T cell responses to AZD1222 COVID-19 vaccine. At the level of the study: It was second doses at about 4 or about 12 weeks that were pooled. Study conclusions and caveats: At baseline, seropositivity was found in only 5 to 7 AZD1222 recipients. Epitopes outside B.1.351 and B.1.1.7 mutated regions reportedly drew nearly half of spike TCRs. With dominance at 160-218 and 743-854, vaccine-associated CD4 TCRs spanned spike.

Trimming shortened V by 1 base and J by 2 bases, and 21 bases separated the two germline ends. CDR3 size: 18 residues. CDR1 is LGHDT, CDR2 YNNKEL, per germline (reference sequence). Libraries were prepared by immunoSEQ multiplex PCR; TCRdb keeps only in-frame clonotypes and omits some of them. Among more than 100,000 clones, 87% were seen once, and the ten largest hold approximately 1.6%. The specimen comprised peripheral blood, sampled on day 0 of AZD1222 vaccination. The genes are TRBV3-1 (or the pseudogene TRBV3-2) and TRBJ2-7, with D possibly being TRBD1 (6 bases). This sequence was found in an adult in good health. Here the CDR3 DNA reads TGTGCCAGCAGCCAAGCCTATATGACCGGGACAAAAACCTACGAGCAGTACTTC. Translating it yields CASSQAYMTGTKTYEQYF.